The source of this TCR beta chain is a study of blood T cells in healthy people across ages. On the study more broadly: There was about one barcoded beta molecule captured by template switching per two T cells.

This clonotype showed up just a few times. Its specificity is not known. Next came a second PCR, run for about 7 to 12 cycles, which used a sample-barcoded 5' primer along with a J-beta primer mix. A 12-random-nucleotide template-switch adaptor tagged each cDNA molecule. One entry per CDR3 protein, called by TCRdb with MiXCR from the 5' RACE reads. This table holds 800,000 to 900,000 distinct CDR3 sequences, less than 80% found once. Whole-study findings and limits: Long-lived donors exceeded aged donors in naive CD4+ cells and diversity. Strongly correlated with naive T cell percentage was TCR beta diversity.

This clonotype originated in a man aged 25-45 years in good health. The sample consisted of blood.

The CDR3 here is CASSLASLAGVTYNEQFF. The DNA for the CDR3 is TGCGCCAGCAGCTTGGCCAGTCTAGCGGGGGTGACCTACAATGAGCAGTTCTTC. The chain combines TRBV5-1 with TRBJ2-1; 10 bases fit TRBD2. The CDR3 is made up of 18 amino acids. Unmatched junction bases numbered 8, after V lost 0 bases and J lost 2 bases. CDR1 and CDR2 (germline): SGHRS, YFSETQ.